This T cell receptor beta chain was sequenced during a study of shared clonotypes between healthy human individuals. The V end was cut by 1 base, the J end by 1 base, with 5 bases between. Germline CDR1 GTSNPN, CDR2 SVGIG (reference sequence). This CDR3 is built from 13 residues. With respect to this clone: Its antigen is unknown.

The authors divided CD4+ cells into CD45RA+ naive and CD45RA-negative memory subsets. Study-level results: Clonotype sharing levels among donors were expected to vary with sequencing depth. Non-shared clonotypes had lower generation probabilities than clonotypes shared by all four sorted-subset donors.

The protocol was immunoSEQ multiplex PCR, while the TCRdb copy is restricted to in-frame clones and leaves out a portion. The sample lists some 2,100,000 clones, approximately 96% occurring once. The clonotype was recovered from a man aged 18-30 years in good health. The specimen was naive CD4+ T cells sorted from blood. Subset indicated: CD45RA+ positively selected. The chain uses TRBV30 and TRBJ1-5; D is unclear. The CDR3 sequence: CAWSEQSNQPQHF. The CDR3 DNA sequence: TGTGCCTGGAGTGAACAGAGCAATCAGCCCCAGCATTTT.